These 16 T cell receptor beta chains originate from one sample sequenced in a study of blood T cells in healthy people across ages. It was with a sample-barcoded 5' primer and a J-beta primer mix that a second PCR of roughly 7 to 12 cycles was run. One entry per CDR3 protein, called by TCRdb with MiXCR from the 5' RACE reads. The sample consists of about 1.7 million distinct CDR3 sequences, roughly 30% of them appearing once. The sample taken for sequencing was blood. The origin of the receptors is a woman aged 25 to 39 in good health.

As to this clonotype: A read error may explain this, as a much larger clone is one base away. The chain carries TRBV7-9 and TRBJ2-1, with TRBD2 matching over 13 bases. The J call may be faulty, since TRBJ2-7 better matches the DNA end. From germline, CDR1 is SEHNR and CDR2 FQNEAQ (reference sequence). The CDR3 extends over 20 amino acids. This chain's CDR3 is CASSLTDPGLAGRSYNEQYF. CDR3 in DNA: TGTGCCAGCAGCTTAACAGATCCGGGACTAGCGGGGCGCTCCTACAATGAGCAGTACTTC.

This clonotype showed up just a few times. The V and J genes are TRBV12-3 or TRBV12-4 and TRBJ1-3; D ambiguous. CDR3 length equals 14 residues. V was trimmed by 6 bases and J by 0 bases, leaving 9 bases between them. The CDR3 nucleotides are TGTGCCAGCAGGCCCACCAGCTCTGGAAACACCATATATTTT. Protein: CASRPTSSGNTIYF.

Regarding this clonotype: At one of its ends the junction is not consistent with the germline gene, which may arise from a read error. The chain joins TRBV20-1 to TRBJ2-1, with D possibly matching TRBD1 (6 bases). The CDR3 has 13 amino acids. Germline CDR1 and CDR2: DFQATT and SNEGSKA (reference sequence). CDR3 coding DNA: TGCAGTGCGGCGACAGGTCGATACAATGGGCAGTTCTTC. Translation gives CSAATGRYNGQFF.

Remarks on this clonotype: Possible read error: a much larger clone is one base away. This chain connects TRBV5-1 to TRBJ2-7, with 16 bases lining up with TRBD2. The CDR3 spans 15 residues. The V gene end was trimmed by 3 bases and the J gene end by 7 bases; junction bases not matched to a gene: 4. In germline, CDR1 is SGHRS, CDR2 YFSETQ. DNA for the CDR3: TGCGCCAGCAGCTCGGGACTAGCGGGAGGGATTGAGCAGTACTTC. Protein: CASSSGLAGGIEQYF.

This clonotype turned up a few times. The V and J genes are TRBV6-1 and TRBJ1-2; D is undetermined. The CDR3 has 13 residues. The germline V gene encodes CDR1 MNHNS and CDR2 SASEGT. V lost 3 bases to trimming and J lost 2 bases, with 7 bases between them. The CDR3 region is CASSEAMNYGYTF. CDR3 in DNA: TGTGCCAGCAGTGAGGCAATGAACTATGGCTACACCTTC.

This clonotype showed up just a few times. The rearrangement joins TRBV7-9 to TRBJ1-4; 7 bases fit TRBD1. V gave up 4 bases and J gave up 5 bases; unmatched junction bases: 10. The CDR3 is 16 amino acids. The germline gives CDR1 SEHNR, CDR2 FQNEAQ (reference sequence). The CDR3 DNA sequence: TGTGCCAGCAGCTCAGCGGGGGGACAGTGGAATGAAAAACTGTTTTTT. This codes for CASSSAGGQWNEKLFF.

With regard to this clonotype: This sequence may be a read error, since a much larger clone differs from it by one base. Here the CDR3 DNA reads TGTGCCAGCAGTTTGGGGAGGGGCCCCTGGGATGAGCAGTTCTTC. Translating it yields CASSLGRGPWDEQFF. The chain links TRBV12-3 or TRBV12-4 to TRBJ2-1; 7 bases match TRBD2. CDR3 length: 15 amino acids. After removal of 3 bases from V and 8 bases from J, the junction contained 10 bases not matched to a gene.

CDR3 in DNA: TGTGCCAGCAGCTTAGGGCTAGCGGGAGCCATTCAGTACTTC. Translating it yields CASSLGLAGAIQYF. The gene calls are TRBV7-2 and TRBJ2-7; 10 bases are a match to TRBD2. The DNA end is a closer match to TRBJ2-4, so the J assignment may be wrong. The CDR3 loop spans 14 amino acids. The V gene's germline CDR1 is SGHTA and CDR2 FQGNSA.

This chain joins TRBV6-6 and TRBJ2-2, with 7 bases aligning to TRBD1. CDR1 MNHNY and CDR2 SVGAGI come from the germline V gene (reference sequence). The CDR3 runs 13 residues. V shed 7 bases and J 10 bases; nucleotides not matched to a gene: 9. CDR3 sequence (DNA): TGTGCCAGCAACCCACCGGGACAGACGGAGCTGTTTTTT. Translation: CASNPPGQTELFF.

Ten or more counts support this clonotype. The chain uses TRBV5-1 and TRBJ2-7; D unresolved. CDR3 size: 12 residues. Germline V gene sequence: CDR1 SGHRS, CDR2 YFSETQ. With 1 base removed from V and 5 bases from J, the gap between germline ends came to 7 bases. The CDR3 spells CASSLLDDEQYF. The CDR3 region has the DNA TGCGCCAGCAGCTTGCTAGACGACGAGCAGTACTTC.

The V and J genes are TRBV30 and TRBJ1-2, with unresolved D. The V gene lost 2 bases and the J gene lost 3 bases, with 10 bases spanning the gap. This CDR3 spans 13 amino acids. Germline V gene lookup returns CDR1 GTSNPN and CDR2 SVGIG (reference sequence). CDR3 DNA: TGTGCCTGGAGTATGGGGAGGGACTATGGCTACACCTTC. Translating gives CAWSMGRDYGYTF.

There are a few counts of this clonotype. The CDR3 DNA reads as TGTGCCAGCAGCTTGGGGGTAAGAACTAGCAGGCTTTACAATGAGCAGTTCTTC. As protein: CASSLGVRTSRLYNEQFF. This chain uses TRBV5-5 with TRBJ2-1; tentative D call: TRBD2 (6 bases). Germline V gene sequence: CDR1 SGHKS, CDR2 YYEKEE (reference sequence). The CDR3 has 18 amino acids. V was clipped by 0 bases and J by 4 bases, with 20 bases between them. Drawing the rest from reference TRBV5-5 and TRBJ2-1, the complete variable domain is DAGVTQSPTHLIKTRGQQVTLRCSPISGHKSVSWYQQVLGQGPQFIFQYYEKEERGRGNFPDRFSARQFPNYSSELNVNALLLGDSALYLCASSLGVRTSRLYNEQFFGPGTRLTVL.

V usage is TRBV18 and J usage is TRBJ2-1, with TRBD2 identical over 7 bases. Per the germline V gene, CDR1 is KGHSH and CDR2 is LQKENI. This CDR3 has 13 amino acids. Unmatched junction bases numbered 3, after V lost 5 bases and J lost 5 bases. Here the CDR3 reads CASSIGTNNEQFF. The CDR3 region has the DNA TGTGCCAGCTCAATCGGGACTAACAATGAGCAGTTCTTC.

The V gene is TRBV4-3, the J gene TRBJ1-2, with 8 bases matching TRBD1. The CDR3 totals 15 residues. In germline, CDR1 is LGHNA, CDR2 YSLEER. The V gene end was trimmed by 3 bases and the J gene end by 6 bases; junction bases not matched to a gene: 9. This chain's CDR3 is CASSQDRQGFDGYTF. The CDR3 nucleotides are TGCGCCAGCAGCCAGGATCGACAGGGGTTTGATGGCTACACCTTC.

This chain's CDR3 is CSASKVPGLAGAHQQQYF. CDR3 in DNA: TGCAGTGCCAGCAAAGTCCCGGGACTAGCGGGGGCCCATCAACAGCAGTACTTC. J is TRBJ2-5 and V is TRBV20-1; 14 bases match TRBD2. This CDR3 has 18 residues. V was pared by 6 bases and J by 11 bases, with 23 bases of the junction left unmatched. Germline V gene sequence: CDR1 DFQATT, CDR2 SNEGSKA (reference sequence).

V is TRBV2 and J is TRBJ1-4; D possibly corresponds to TRBD1 (6 bases). Trimming removed 8 bases from V and 4 bases from J, with 11 bases in between. CDR1 is SNHLY, CDR2 FYNNEI, per germline. This CDR3 is built from 13 residues. The CDR3 protein is CASRRDINEKLFF. CDR3 nucleotide sequence: TGTGCCAGCCGTAGGGACATTAATGAAAAACTGTTTTTT.